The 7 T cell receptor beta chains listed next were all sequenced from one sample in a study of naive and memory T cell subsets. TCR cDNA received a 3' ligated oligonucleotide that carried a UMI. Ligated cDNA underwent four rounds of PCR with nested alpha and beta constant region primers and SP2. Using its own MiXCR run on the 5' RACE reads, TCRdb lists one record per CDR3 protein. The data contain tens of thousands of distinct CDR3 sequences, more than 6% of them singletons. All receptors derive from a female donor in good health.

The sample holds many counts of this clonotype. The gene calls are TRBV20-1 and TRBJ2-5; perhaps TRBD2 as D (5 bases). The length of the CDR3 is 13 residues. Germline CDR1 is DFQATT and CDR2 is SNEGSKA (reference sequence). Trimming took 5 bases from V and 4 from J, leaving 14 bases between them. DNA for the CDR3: TGCAGTGCTCGCCAGAGGGTTCGAGAGACCCAGTACTTC. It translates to CSARQRVRETQYF.

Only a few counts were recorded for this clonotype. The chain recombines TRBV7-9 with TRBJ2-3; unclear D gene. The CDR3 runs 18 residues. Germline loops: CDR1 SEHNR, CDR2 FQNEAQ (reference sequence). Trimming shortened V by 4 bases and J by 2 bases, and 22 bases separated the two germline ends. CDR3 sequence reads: CASSSRVTGSRFTDTQYF. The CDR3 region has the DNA TGTGCCAGCAGCTCACGCGTTACTGGATCCCGCTTCACAGATACGCAGTATTTT.

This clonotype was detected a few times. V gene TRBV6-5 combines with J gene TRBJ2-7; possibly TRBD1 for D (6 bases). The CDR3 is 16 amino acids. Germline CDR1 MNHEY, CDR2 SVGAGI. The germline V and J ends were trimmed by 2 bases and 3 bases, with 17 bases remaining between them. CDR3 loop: CASSYHLAGAFYEQYF. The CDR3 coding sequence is TGTGCCAGCAGTTACCACCTGGCAGGGGCCTTCTACGAGCAGTACTTC.

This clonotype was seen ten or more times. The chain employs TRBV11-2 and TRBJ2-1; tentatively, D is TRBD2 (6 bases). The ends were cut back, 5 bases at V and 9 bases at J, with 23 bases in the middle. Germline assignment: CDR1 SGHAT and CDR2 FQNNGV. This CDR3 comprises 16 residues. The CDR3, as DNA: TGTGCCAGCAGCACGACGGCGGGGCCGTCCGGGGGTGAGCAGTTCTTC. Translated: CASSTTAGPSGGEQFF.

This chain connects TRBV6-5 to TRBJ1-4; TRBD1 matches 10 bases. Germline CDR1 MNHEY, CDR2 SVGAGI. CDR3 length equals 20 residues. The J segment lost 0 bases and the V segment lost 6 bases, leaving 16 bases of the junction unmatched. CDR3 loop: CASSKRQGAGFRSTNEKLFF. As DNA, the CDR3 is TGTGCCAGCAGCAAAAGACAGGGGGCGGGTTTCCGTTCAACTAATGAAAAACTGTTTTTT.

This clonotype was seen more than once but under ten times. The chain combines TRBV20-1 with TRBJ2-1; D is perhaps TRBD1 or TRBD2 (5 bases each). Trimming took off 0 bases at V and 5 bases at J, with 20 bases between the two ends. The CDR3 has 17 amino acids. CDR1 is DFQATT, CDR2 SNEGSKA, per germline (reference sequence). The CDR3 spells CSARDSYRGVKDNEQFF. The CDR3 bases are TGCAGTGCTAGAGATTCCTACAGAGGGGTCAAGGACAATGAGCAGTTCTTC.

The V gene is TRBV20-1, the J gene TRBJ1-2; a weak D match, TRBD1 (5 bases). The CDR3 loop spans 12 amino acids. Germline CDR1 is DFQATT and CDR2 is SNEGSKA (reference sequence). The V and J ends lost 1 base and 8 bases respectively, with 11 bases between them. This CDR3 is CSARGPGNGYTF. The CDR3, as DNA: TGCAGTGCTAGAGGACCAGGGAACGGCTACACCTTC.